This T cell receptor (beta chain) comes out of a study of OX40 agonist ivuxolimab in advanced cancers. Study-wide context: Ivuxolimab, an antibody acting as an agonist of OX40 (CD134), was used to treat patients. Three individuals attained partial responses, comprising one hepatocellular carcinoma case and two cutaneous melanoma cases.

Assay: immunoSEQ multiplex PCR; the TCRdb copy retains only in-frame clones and omits some. The repertoire holds around 60,000 clones, with about four fifths as singletons. The CDR3 totals 15 residues. CDR1 and CDR2 (germline): SQVTM, ANQGSEA. V dropped 5 bases and J dropped 3 bases, with 17 bases sitting between them. The receptor's source is an adult with an advanced solid tumor such as melanoma, head and neck, liver or kidney cancer. V usage is TRBV29-1 and J usage is TRBJ2-1, with D possibly being TRBD2 (6 bases). The starting material was CD4+ or CD8+ T cells sorted from blood, obtained in a trial of the OX40 agonist ivuxolimab. The CDR3 loop is CSVLGGKALYNEQFF. The CDR3, as DNA: TGCAGCGTTCTTGGCGGGAAGGCCCTCTACAATGAGCAGTTCTTC.